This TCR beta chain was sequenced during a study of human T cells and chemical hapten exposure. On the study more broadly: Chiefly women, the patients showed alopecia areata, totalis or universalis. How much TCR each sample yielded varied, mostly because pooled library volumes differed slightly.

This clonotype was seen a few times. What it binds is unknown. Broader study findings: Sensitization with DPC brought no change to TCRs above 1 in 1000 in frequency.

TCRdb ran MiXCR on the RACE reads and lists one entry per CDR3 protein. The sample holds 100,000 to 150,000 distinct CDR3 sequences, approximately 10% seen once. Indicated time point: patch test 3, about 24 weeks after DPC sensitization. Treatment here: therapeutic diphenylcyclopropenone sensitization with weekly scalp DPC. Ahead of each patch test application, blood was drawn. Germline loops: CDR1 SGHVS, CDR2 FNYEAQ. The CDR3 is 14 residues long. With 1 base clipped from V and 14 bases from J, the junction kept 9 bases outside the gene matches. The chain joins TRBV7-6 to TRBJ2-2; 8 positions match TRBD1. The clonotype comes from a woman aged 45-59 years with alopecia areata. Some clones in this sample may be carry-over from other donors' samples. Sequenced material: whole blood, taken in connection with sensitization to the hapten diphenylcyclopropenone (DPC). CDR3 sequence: CASSLDSGTGALFF. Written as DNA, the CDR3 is TGTGCCAGCAGCTTAGATTCCGGGACAGGCGCCCTGTTTTTT.